These 19 T cell receptor beta chains were all obtained from the same sample, sequenced in a study of immune evolution from preneoplasia to lung adenocarcinoma. Clones were read by immunoSEQ multiplex PCR, and TCRdb kept only the in-frame ones, dropping some. The sample has 2,500 to 3,000 clones; roughly 76% are singletons. Sequencing was carried out using FFPE invasive lung adenocarcinoma tissue. Every receptor here comes from a person aged 55-79 years with invasive lung adenocarcinoma.

The CDR3 loop is CASISGYTEAFF. CDR3 nucleotides: TGTGCCAGTATTTCCGGGTATACTGAAGCTTTCTTT. The rearrangement links TRBV19 to TRBJ1-1; D call uncertain. CDR1 and CDR2 from the germline V gene are LNHDA and SQIVND (reference sequence). The CDR3 extends over 12 amino acids. V shed 7 bases and J shed 5 bases, with 11 bases lying between them. Based on the CDR3 plus reference TRBV19 and TRBJ1-1, the full variable domain is DGGITQSPKYLFRKEGQNVTLSCEQNLNHDAMYWYRQDPGQGLRLIYYSQIVNDFQKGDIAEGYSVSREKKESFPLTVTSAQKNPTAFYLCASISGYTEAFFGQGTRLTVV.

This chain joins TRBV7-9 and TRBJ2-7; D gene unclear. Germline V gene sequence: CDR1 SEHNR, CDR2 FQNEAQ (reference sequence). The CDR3 runs to 12 residues. V was clipped by 5 bases and J by 0 bases, with 5 bases between them. The CDR3 nucleotides read TGTGCCAGCAGCCCCAGCTCCTACGAGCAGTACTTC. It yields the protein CASSPSSYEQYF.

This clone turned up a few times. This sequence joins TRBV28 and TRBJ2-3; the D is unclear. CDR1 MDHEN and CDR2 SYDVKM come from the germline V gene. V lost 0 bases and J 0 bases, leaving 10 bases between the germline ends. There are 16 residues in the CDR3. CDR3 in amino acids: CASSLWRTTSTDTQYF. The CDR3 region has the DNA TGTGCCAGCAGTTTATGGCGCACTACTAGCACAGATACGCAGTATTTT.

The chain links TRBV4-1 to TRBJ2-3; 14 bases match TRBD2. The CDR3 has 18 amino acids. J lost 7 bases, V lost 1 base, and 10 bases had no gene match. Germline V gene lookup returns CDR1 MGHRA and CDR2 YSYEKL. The CDR3 spells CASSQVGTSGGPRNTQYF. DNA for the CDR3: TGCGCCAGCAGCCAAGTTGGGACTAGCGGGGGCCCAAGGAATACGCAGTATTTT.

The chain couples TRBV30 to TRBJ1-1; 8 nucleotides agree with TRBD1. The junction had 7 bases not matched to a gene; V was cut back by 5 bases and J by 5 bases. CDR1 and CDR2 from the germline V gene are GTSNPN and SVGIG (reference sequence). The CDR3 consists of 13 residues. CDR3 bases: TGTGCCTGGGCCGGGACAGGATGGACTGAAGCTTTCTTT. It encodes CAWAGTGWTEAFF.

The gene calls are TRBV27 and TRBJ1-4, with D perhaps TRBD1 (5 bases). The CDR3 sequence is 13 residues long. V was clipped by 8 bases and J by 8 bases, with 15 bases between them. CDR1 and CDR2 from the germline V gene are MNHEY and SMNVEV (reference sequence). The CDR3 DNA reads as TGTGCCAGCCGCCGGGGGGTTGGGGAAAAACTGTTTTTT. Encoded protein: CASRRGVGEKLFF.

This clone occurred a few times. The V call is TRBV11-2, the J call TRBJ1-5, with D hard to call. CDR3 size: 13 residues. V was shortened by 0 bases and J by 10 bases, with 10 bases between the two germline ends. Per germline, CDR1 SGHAT and CDR2 FQNNGV. The CDR3 here is CASSLDGPNPQHF. The CDR3 region has the DNA TGTGCCAGCAGCTTAGATGGCCCCAACCCCCAGCATTTT.

The V and J genes are TRBV28 and TRBJ2-7, with D unresolved. Looked up from germline, CDR1 is MDHEN and CDR2 is SYDVKM. V lost 8 bases to trimming and J lost 5 bases, with 13 bases between them. The length of the CDR3 is 12 residues. The CDR3 coding sequence is TGTGCCAGCCGTCTCAAGACCCACGAGCAGTACTTC. Protein: CASRLKTHEQYF.

The rearrangement links TRBV19 to TRBJ2-1; 14 nucleotides align to TRBD2. Losses at the gene ends were 5 bases for V and 1 base for J; bases not matched to a gene: 4. The CDR3 is 17 amino acids. The germline V gene has CDR1 LNHDA and CDR2 SQIVND (reference sequence). CDR3 protein: CASSPTSGGVSYNEQFF. The CDR3 region has the DNA TGTGCCAGTAGTCCGACTAGCGGGGGGGTGTCCTACAATGAGCAGTTCTTC.

On this clone itself: The junction departs from the called germline gene at one end, perhaps through a read error. This specimen includes other DNA sequences encoding the same CDR3. The chain carries TRBV7-9 and TRBJ2-6, with D maybe TRBD1 (6 bases). Germline V gene sequence: CDR1 SEHNR, CDR2 FQNEAQ (reference sequence). The CDR3 totals 15 residues. The CDR3 sequence: CASSSNRAGANVLTF. The DNA for the CDR3 is TGTGCCAGCAGCTCGAACAGGGCTGGGGCCAATGTCCTGACTTTC.

Only a few counts were recorded for this clone. The V call is TRBV6-7, the J call TRBJ1-3, with TRBD1 identical over 10 bases. TRBV6-7 is given ORF status, its function remaining uncertain. CDR3 length equals 17 residues. Trimming took 4 bases from V and 3 from J; bases not matched to a gene: 9. The CDR3 nucleotides read TGTGCCAGCAGTTCTCCGGGACAGGGGTTGATTGGAAACACCATATATTTT. Protein sequence: CASSSPGQGLIGNTIYF.

The gene calls are TRBV6-5 and TRBJ1-2; a possible D gene is TRBD1 (5 bases). Germline loops: CDR1 MNHEY, CDR2 SVGAGI. The CDR3 extends over 15 amino acids. V was pared by 2 bases and J by 2 bases, with 12 bases between. CDR3 nucleotides: TGTGCCAGCAGTTACACTACAGGAGTGAACTATGGCTACACCTTC. It yields the protein CASSYTTGVNYGYTF.

The chain is built from TRBV7-9 and TRBJ2-1; the match to TRBD2 covers 10 bases. The CDR3 contains 15 residues. Unmatched junction bases numbered 4, after V lost 5 bases and J lost 3 bases. From germline, CDR1 is SEHNR and CDR2 FQNEAQ (reference sequence). The CDR3: CASSLGLADYNEQFF. CDR3 DNA: TGTGCCAGCAGCCTAGGACTAGCGGACTACAATGAGCAGTTCTTC.

Notes on this clone: At one boundary the junction diverges from the germline segment, which might be a read error. CDR3 amino acids: CSSSSLPLGLAGSYYEQYF. In DNA form, the CDR3 reads TGCTCCAGCAGCAGTCTTCCATTGGGACTAGCGGGCTCCTACTACGAGCAGTACTTC. J is TRBJ2-7 and V is TRBV5-1; 12 bases are a match to TRBD2. CDR1 and CDR2 from the germline V gene are SGHRS and YFSETQ. CDR3 length equals 19 residues.

The chain combines TRBV19 with TRBJ1-5; D is uncertain. The CDR3 consists of 13 residues. V lost 3 bases to trimming and J lost 2 bases, with 5 bases between them. Per the germline V gene, CDR1 is LNHDA and CDR2 is SQIVND (reference sequence). CDR3 DNA sequence: TGTGCCAGTAGTATTTATGGCAATCAGCCCCAGCATTTT. Translated: CASSIYGNQPQHF.

The chain couples TRBV6-1 to TRBJ2-7, with D hard to call. The germline V and J ends were trimmed by 4 bases and 4 bases, with 11 bases remaining between them. The CDR3 extends over 13 amino acids. Germline V lookup: CDR1 MNHNS, CDR2 SASEGT. DNA of the CDR3: TGTGCCAGCAGTGTAGAGGCCGATTACGAGCAGTACTTC. It is translated as CASSVEADYEQYF.

This rearrangement joins TRBV6-1 to TRBJ1-2; D is unclear. Germline-derived CDR1 and CDR2 are MNHNS and SASEGT. The CDR3 length is 15 residues. V gave up 3 bases and J gave up 4 bases, with 15 bases separating them. The CDR3 region is CASSEAADYLYGYTF. The CDR3 coding sequence is TGTGCCAGCAGTGAGGCAGCCGACTACCTCTATGGCTACACCTTC.

The chain carries TRBV5-5 and TRBJ2-3; possibly TRBD2 for D (5 bases). Trimming removed 1 base from V and 2 bases from J, with 8 bases in between. The CDR3 runs 14 residues. Germline lookup yields CDR1 SGHKS and CDR2 YYEKEE (reference sequence). The DNA for the CDR3 is TGTGCCAGCAGCTTGCGAGGGTACACAGATACGCAGTATTTT. Residues: CASSLRGYTDTQYF.

This sequence joins TRBV7-3 and TRBJ2-2; no clear D. Germline CDR1 SGHTA, CDR2 FQGTGA. The CDR3 runs to 13 residues. V lost 4 bases and J 4 bases, leaving 7 bases between the germline ends. CDR3 sequence reads: CASSSEPTGELFF. The CDR3 bases are TGTGCCAGCAGCTCCGAACCCACCGGGGAGCTGTTTTTT.